These 3 T cell receptor beta chains were sequenced from one sample in a study of graft-versus-host responses after intestinal transplantation. No antigen has been identified for these receptors. Method: immunoSEQ multiplex PCR; TCRdb's copy keeps in-frame clones and lacks some. Found here are around 88,000 clones, roughly 90% of them singletons; the top ten hold 7.6%. The sample was unstimulated CD8+ T cells sorted from spleen or lymph node cells, taken before transplant. The source of these receptors is a human donor who was the organ donor for an intestinal transplant.

This chain uses TRBV4-1 with TRBJ1-1; TRBD1 matches at 8 bases. V dropped 1 base and J dropped 4; count of bases not matched to a gene: 5. The CDR3 is 15 residues long. Germline CDR1 MGHRA, CDR2 YSYEKL. CDR3 in DNA: TGCGCCAGCAGCCAAGGGACAGGGAGCGGCACTGAAGCTTTCTTT. Translated: CASSQGTGSGTEAFF.

This chain links TRBV11-2 with TRBJ2-3; D is unclear. Trimming took off 4 bases at V and 1 base at J, with 9 bases between the two ends. The germline gives CDR1 SGHAT, CDR2 FQNNGV. There are 14 residues in the CDR3. CDR3 bases: TGTGCCAGCAGCTACCAAGTCCGCACAGATACGCAGTATTTT. It is translated as CASSYQVRTDTQYF.

A single count supports this clone. CDR3 sequence reads: CASSISEVTEAFF. DNA for the CDR3: TGTGCCAGTAGTATCTCGGAGGTTACTGAAGCTTTCTTT. V usage is TRBV19 and J usage is TRBJ1-1, with no clear D. This CDR3 is 13 amino acids long. Trimming shortened V by 3 bases and J by 5 bases, and 10 bases separated the two germline ends. Germline CDR1 reads LNHDA; CDR2 reads SQIVND (reference sequence). Variable domain in full (rest from reference TRBV19 and TRBJ1-1): DGGITQSPKYLFRKEGQNVTLSCEQNLNHDAMYWYRQDPGQGLRLIYYSQIVNDFQKGDIAEGYSVSREKKESFPLTVTSAQKNPTAFYLCASSISEVTEAFFGQGTRLTVV.